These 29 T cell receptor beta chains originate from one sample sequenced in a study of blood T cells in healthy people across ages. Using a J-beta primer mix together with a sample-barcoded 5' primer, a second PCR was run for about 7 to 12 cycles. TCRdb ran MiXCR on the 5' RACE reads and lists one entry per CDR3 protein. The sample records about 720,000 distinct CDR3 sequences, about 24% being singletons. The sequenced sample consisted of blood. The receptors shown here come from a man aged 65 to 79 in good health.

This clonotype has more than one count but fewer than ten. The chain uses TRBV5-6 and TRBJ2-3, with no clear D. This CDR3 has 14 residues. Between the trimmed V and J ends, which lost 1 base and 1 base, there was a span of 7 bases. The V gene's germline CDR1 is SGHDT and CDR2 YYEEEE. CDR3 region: CASSLRSRTDTQYF. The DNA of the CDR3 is TGTGCCAGCAGCTTGAGGAGCCGCACAGATACGCAGTATTTT.

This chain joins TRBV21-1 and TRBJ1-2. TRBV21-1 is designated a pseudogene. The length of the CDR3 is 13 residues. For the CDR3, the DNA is TGTGCCAGCAGCAACTATACTAACTATGGCTACACCTTC. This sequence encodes CASSNYTNYGYTF.

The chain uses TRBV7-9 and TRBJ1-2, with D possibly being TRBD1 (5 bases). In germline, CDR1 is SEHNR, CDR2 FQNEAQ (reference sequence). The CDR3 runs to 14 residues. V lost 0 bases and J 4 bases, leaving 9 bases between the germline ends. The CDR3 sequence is CASSLADSPYGYTF. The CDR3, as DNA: TGTGCCAGCAGCTTAGCTGACAGTCCCTATGGCTACACCTTC.

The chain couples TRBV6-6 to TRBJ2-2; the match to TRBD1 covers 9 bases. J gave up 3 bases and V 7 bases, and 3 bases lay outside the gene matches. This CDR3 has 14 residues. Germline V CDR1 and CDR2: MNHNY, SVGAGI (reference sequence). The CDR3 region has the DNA TGTGCCAGCACTAGGGACAGGGACACCGGGGAGCTGTTTTTT. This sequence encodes CASTRDRDTGELFF.

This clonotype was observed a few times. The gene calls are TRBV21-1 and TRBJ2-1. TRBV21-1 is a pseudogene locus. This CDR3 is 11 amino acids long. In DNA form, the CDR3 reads TGTGCCAGCAGCGGACGGGTAAAGGAGTTCTTC. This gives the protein CASSGRVKEFF.

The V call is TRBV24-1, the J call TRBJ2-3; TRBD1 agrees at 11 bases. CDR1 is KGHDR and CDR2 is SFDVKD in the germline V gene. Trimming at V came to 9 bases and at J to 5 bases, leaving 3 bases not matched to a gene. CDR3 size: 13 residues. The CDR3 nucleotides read TGTGCCACCTCCGGGACAGGGGGAGATACGCAGTATTTT. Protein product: CATSGTGGDTQYF.

The CDR3 here is CASSSGRRGMNTEAFF. In DNA form, the CDR3 reads TGTGCCAGCAGTTCGGGACGGCGGGGCATGAACACTGAAGCTTTCTTT. The V gene is TRBV6-5, the J gene TRBJ1-1; tentatively, D is TRBD1 (5 bases). The germline gives CDR1 MNHEY, CDR2 SVGAGI. Trimming pared 4 bases from V and 0 bases from J, leaving 15 bases between. This CDR3 contains 16 residues.

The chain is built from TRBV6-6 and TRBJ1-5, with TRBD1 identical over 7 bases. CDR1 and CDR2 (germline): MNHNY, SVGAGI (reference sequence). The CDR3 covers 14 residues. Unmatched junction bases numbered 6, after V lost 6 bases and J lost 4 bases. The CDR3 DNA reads TGTGCCAGCAGACAGGGGAACGCAAATCAGCCCCAGCATTTT. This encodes CASRQGNANQPQHF.

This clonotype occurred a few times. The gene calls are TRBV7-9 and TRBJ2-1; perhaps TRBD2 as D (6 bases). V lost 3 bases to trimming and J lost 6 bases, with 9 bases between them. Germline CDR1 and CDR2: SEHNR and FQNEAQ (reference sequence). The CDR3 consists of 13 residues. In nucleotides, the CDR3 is TGTGCCAGCAGCTTTACGGGAGTCAATGAGCAGTTCTTC. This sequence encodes CASSFTGVNEQFF. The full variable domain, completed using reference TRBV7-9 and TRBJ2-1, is DTGVSQNPRHKITKRGQNVTFRCDPISEHNRLYWYRQTLGQGPEFLTYFQNEAQLEKSRLLSDRFSAERPKGSFSTLEIQRTEQGDSAMYLCASSFTGVNEQFFGPGTRLTVL.

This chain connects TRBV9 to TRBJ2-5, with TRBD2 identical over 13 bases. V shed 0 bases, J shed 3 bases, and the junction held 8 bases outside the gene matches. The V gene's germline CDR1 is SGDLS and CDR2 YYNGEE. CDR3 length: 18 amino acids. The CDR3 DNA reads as TGTGCCAGCAGCGTAGAGGGACTGGGACTAGCGGGGAAAGAGACCCAGTACTTC. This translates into CASSVEGLGLAGKETQYF.

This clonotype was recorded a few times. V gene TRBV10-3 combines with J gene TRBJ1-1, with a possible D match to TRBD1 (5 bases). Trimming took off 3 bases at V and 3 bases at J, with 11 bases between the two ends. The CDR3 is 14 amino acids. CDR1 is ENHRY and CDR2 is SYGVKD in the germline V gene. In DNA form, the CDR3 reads TGTGCCATCAGTGAAGAGGGGAGGGACACTGAAGCTTTCTTT. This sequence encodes CAISEEGRDTEAFF.

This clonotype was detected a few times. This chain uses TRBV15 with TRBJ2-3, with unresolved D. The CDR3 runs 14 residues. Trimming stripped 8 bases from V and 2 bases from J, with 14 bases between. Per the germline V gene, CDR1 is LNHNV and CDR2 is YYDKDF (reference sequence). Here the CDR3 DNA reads TGTGCCACCGGAATGCTGGGCTACACAGATACGCAGTATTTT. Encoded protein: CATGMLGYTDTQYF.

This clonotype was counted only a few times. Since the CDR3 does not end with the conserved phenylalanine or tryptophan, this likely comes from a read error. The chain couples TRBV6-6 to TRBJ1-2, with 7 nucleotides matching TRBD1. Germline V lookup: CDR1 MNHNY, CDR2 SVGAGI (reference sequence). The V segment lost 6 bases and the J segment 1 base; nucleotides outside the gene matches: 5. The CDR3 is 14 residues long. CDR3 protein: CASRDRARNYGYTL. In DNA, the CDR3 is TGTGCCAGCAGAGACAGGGCGCGTAACTATGGCTACACCCTC.

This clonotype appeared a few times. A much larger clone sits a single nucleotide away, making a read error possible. The CDR3 DNA is TGCAGTGCTGCGGAGTATGCTGAGCAGTTCTTC. Encoded protein: CSAAEYAEQFF. The chain joins TRBV20-1 to TRBJ2-5; D is unresolved. TRBJ2-1 explains the end of the DNA better; the J call may be wrong. Germline CDR1 is DFQATT and CDR2 is SNEGSKA (reference sequence). The CDR3 is 11 amino acids.

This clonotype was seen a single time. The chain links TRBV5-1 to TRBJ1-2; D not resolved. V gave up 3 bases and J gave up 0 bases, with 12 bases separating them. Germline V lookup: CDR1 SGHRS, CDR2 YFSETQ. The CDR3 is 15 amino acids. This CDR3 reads CASSSEGWANYGYTF. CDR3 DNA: TGCGCCAGCAGCTCAGAGGGTTGGGCTAACTATGGCTACACCTTC.

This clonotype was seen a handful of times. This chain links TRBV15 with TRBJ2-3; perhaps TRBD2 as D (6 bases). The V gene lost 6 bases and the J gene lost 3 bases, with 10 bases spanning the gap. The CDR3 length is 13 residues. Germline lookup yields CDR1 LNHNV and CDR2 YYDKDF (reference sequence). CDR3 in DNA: TGTGCCACCAGACTGGCGGGAACAGATACGCAGTATTTT. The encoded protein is CATRLAGTDTQYF.

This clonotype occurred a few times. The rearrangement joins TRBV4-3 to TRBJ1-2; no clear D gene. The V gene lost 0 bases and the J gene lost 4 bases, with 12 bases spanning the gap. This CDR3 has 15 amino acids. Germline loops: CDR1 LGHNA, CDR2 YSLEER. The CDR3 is CASSQERKPLYGYTF. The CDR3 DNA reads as TGCGCCAGCAGCCAAGAACGGAAACCCCTCTATGGCTACACCTTC.

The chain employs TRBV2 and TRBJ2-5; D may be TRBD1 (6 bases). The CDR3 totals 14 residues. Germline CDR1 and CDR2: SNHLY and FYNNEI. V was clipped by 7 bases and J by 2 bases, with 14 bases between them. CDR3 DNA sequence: TGTGCCAGCAATACAGGGAGCGGTCAAGAGACCCAGTACTTC. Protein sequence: CASNTGSGQETQYF.

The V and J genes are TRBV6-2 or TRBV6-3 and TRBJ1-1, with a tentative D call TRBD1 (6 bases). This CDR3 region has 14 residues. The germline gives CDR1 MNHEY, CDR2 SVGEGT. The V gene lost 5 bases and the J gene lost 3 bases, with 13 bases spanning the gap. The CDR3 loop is CASSHQGPHTEAFF. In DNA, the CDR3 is TGTGCCAGCAGTCATCAGGGGCCGCACACTGAAGCTTTCTTT.

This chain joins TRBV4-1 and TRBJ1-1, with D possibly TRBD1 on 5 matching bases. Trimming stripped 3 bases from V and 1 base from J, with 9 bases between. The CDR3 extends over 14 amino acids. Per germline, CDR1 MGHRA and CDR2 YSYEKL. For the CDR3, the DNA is TGCGCCAGCAGCCACCCGGACAAGAACACTGAAGCTTTCTTT. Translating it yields CASSHPDKNTEAFF.

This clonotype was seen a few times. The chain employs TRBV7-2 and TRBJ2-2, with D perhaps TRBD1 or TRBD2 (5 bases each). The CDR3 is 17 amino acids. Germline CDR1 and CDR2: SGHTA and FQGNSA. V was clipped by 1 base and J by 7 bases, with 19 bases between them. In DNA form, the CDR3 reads TGTGCCAGCAGCTTAGTAGCGAGTCGGCAGGGCGGCGGGGAGCTGTTTTTT. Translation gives CASSLVASRQGGGELFF.

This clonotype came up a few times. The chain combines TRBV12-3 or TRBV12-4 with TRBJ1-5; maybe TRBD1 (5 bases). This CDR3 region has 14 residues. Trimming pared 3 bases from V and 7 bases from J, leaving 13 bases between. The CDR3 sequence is CASSFGGARQPQHF. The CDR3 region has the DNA TGTGCCAGCAGTTTTGGAGGGGCAAGGCAGCCCCAGCATTTT.

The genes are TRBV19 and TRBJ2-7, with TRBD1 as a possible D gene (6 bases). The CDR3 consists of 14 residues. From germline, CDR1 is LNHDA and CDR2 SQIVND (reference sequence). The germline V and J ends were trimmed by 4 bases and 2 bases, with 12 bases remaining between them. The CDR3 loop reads CASSNRQETYEQYF. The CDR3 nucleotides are TGTGCCAGTAGTAACCGACAGGAAACCTACGAGCAGTACTTC.

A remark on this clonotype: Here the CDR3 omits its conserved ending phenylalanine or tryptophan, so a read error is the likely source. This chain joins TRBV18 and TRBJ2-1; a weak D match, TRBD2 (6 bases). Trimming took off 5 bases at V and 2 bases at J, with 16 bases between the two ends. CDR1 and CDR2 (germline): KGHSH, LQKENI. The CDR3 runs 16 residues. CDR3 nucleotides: TGTGCCAGCTCATCTCCCACGGGGGTCGCCTACAATGAGCAGTTCCTC. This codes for CASSSPTGVAYNEQFL.

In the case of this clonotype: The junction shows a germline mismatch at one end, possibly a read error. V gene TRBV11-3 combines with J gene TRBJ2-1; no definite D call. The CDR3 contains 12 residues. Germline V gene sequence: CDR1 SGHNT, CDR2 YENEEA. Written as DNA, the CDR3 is TGTGCCAGCAGCCCACATACGAATGAACAGTTCTTC. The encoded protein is CASSPHTNEQFF.

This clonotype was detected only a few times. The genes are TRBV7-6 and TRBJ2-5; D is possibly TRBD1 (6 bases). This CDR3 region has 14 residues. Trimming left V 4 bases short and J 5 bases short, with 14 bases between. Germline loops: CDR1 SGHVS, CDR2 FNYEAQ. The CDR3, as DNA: TGTGCCAGCAGCTCTTCCAGGGGTTGGGAGACCCAGTACTTC. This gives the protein CASSSSRGWETQYF.

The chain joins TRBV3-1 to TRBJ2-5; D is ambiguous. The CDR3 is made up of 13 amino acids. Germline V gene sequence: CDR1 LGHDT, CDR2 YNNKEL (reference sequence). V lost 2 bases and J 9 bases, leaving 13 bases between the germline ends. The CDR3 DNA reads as TGTGCCAGCAGCCAAAGCGCTTTCCAGCCCCAGTACTTC. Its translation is CASSQSAFQPQYF.

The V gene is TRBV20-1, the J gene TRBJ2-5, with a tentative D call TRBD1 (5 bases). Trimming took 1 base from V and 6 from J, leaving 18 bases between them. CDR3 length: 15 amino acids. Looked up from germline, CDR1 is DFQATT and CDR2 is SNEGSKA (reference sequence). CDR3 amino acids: CSARVGLDSPKTQYF. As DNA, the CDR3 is TGCAGTGCTAGAGTGGGTCTTGACAGCCCCAAGACCCAGTACTTC.

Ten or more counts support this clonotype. The CDR3 DNA reads TGTGCCATCAGTGTACAGGGGTTTGGGGAGACCCAGTACTTC. It translates to CAISVQGFGETQYF. The chain joins TRBV10-3 to TRBJ2-5; TRBD1 agrees at 7 bases. The V gene end was trimmed by 4 bases and the J gene end by 5 bases; junction bases not matched to a gene: 7. Per the germline V gene, CDR1 is ENHRY and CDR2 is SYGVKD. The CDR3 length is 14 residues.